This entry features one T cell receptor (beta chain) sequence. What it binds is unknown. This may come from a read error, since a much larger clone is one base off. From RNA, the CDR3 regions of TCR beta chains were amplified and sequenced. RT-PCR in the first round used HTBI primers; a second-round multiplex PCR followed. TCRdb used MiXCR to reprocess the multiplex PCR reads, holding one entry per CDR3 protein. Of hundreds of thousands of distinct CDR3 sequences in the sample, about 47% were seen once. CDR3 length: 11 amino acids. Germline V gene sequence: CDR1 SQVTM, CDR2 ANQGSEA. Exclusion applied to patients with other autoimmune diseases, uncontrolled infections, pregnancy or lactation. Orbital computed tomography and thyroid ultrasound, along with TRAb, serum thyroxine and clinical symptoms, underpinned diagnosis. The sample originates from a study of Graves' ophthalmopathy and Graves' hyperthyroidism.

General study results and limits: Built on 13 signatures, a model told ophthalmopathy apart from stable hyperthyroidism with approximately 88% sensitivity and approximately 80% specificity. At around 70% sensitivity and about 72% specificity, the model predicted progression of the ophthalmopathy.

Specimen: peripheral blood. The chain recombines TRBV29-1 with TRBJ2-5; the match to TRBD2 covers 8 bases. The clonotype comes from an adult man with Graves' ophthalmopathy. The CDR3 protein is CSLAGKEIQYF. CDR3 coding DNA: TGCAGCCTAGCGGGTAAAGAGATCCAGTACTTC.